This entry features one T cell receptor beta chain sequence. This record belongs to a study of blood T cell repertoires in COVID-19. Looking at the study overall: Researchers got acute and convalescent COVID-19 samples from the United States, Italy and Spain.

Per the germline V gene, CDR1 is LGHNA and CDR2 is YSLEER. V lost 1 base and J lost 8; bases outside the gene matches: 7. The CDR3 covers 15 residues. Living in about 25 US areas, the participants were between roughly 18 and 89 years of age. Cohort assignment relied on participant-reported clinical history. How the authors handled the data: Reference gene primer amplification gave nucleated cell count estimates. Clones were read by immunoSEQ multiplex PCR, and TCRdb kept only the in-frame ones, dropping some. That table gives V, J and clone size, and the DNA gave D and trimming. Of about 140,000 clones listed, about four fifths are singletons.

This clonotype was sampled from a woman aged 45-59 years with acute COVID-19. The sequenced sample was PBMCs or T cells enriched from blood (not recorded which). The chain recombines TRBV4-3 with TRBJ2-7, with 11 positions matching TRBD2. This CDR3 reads CASSQATSGALQQYF. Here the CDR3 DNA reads TGCGCCAGCAGCCAAGCGACTAGCGGGGCCCTCCAGCAGTACTTC.